This T cell receptor (beta chain) was captured by sequencing in a study of T-cell reconstitution after alpha-beta-depleted transplantation in children. Broader study findings: Some patients' high day-60 TCRbeta diversity was traced to surviving recipient T cells and thymic progenitors. Approximately two months post-transplant, alpha-beta T cells reportedly originated from several hundred expanded graft clones.

V was clipped by 9 bases and J by 3 bases, with 12 bases between them. This CDR3 has 12 amino acids. Germline V gene data show CDR1 as MNHEY and CDR2 as SVGEGT. Of note for this clonotype: What it binds is unknown.

Unique molecular identifiers were built into the TCRbeta library. TCRdb re-analysed the PCR reads in MiXCR, keeping a single row per CDR3 protein. In the table there are fewer than 250,000 distinct CDR3 sequences, about 15% of which are singletons. The input for sequencing was PBMCs, mostly from graft donor cells, taken 360 days after TCRalphabeta/CD19-depleted stem cell transplant. This TCR was sampled from a male patient between 2 and 10 years old who had a stem cell transplant for acute lymphoblastic leukemia, so the T cells may come from the graft donor. The chain links TRBV6-2 or TRBV6-3 to TRBJ2-7; no definite D call. CDR3 bases: TGTGCCAGTGGACCGGTCGGCTACGAGCAGTACTTC. Its protein is CASGPVGYEQYF.